Listed below are T cell receptor beta chains from one sample, sequenced in a study of blood T cell repertoires in COVID-19. Profiled with immunoSEQ multiplex PCR; TCRdb holds only in-frame clones, not every one. The sample holds some 250,000 clones, approximately 86% seen once. The sample comprised peripheral blood. The receptors come from a woman between 65 and 79 years old with active or convalescent COVID-19. Each CDR3 is given with its conserved first and last residue. The D gene is left open where the match is weak. Clone size is shown for a subset of rows, as once, few, many or a class of expanded clone.

>NA|TRBJ1-1|TRBV4-2|NA
TGTGCCAGCAGCCAAGAAGCGGGGGGGACAACTGAAGCTTTCTTT
CASSQEAGGTTEAFF
>NA|TRBJ1-3|TRBV15|TRBD1
TGTGCCACCAGCAGTAGGGACAGAGTCTCTGGAAACACCATATATTTT
CATSSRDRVSGNTIYF
>NA|TRBJ1-5|TRBV7-2|TRBD1
TGTGCCAGCAGCCCCGGGACAGCTAGCAATCAGCCCCAGCATTTT
CASSPGTASNQPQHF
>NA|TRBJ1-6|TRBV6-5|NA
TGTGCCAGCACCCCAGGCAGCTCCTATAATTCACCCCTCCACTTT
CASTPGSSYNSPLHF
>NA|TRBJ2-5|TRBV3-1/TRBV3-2|TRBD2
TGTGCCAGCAGCCCCCCGACTAGCGGCCCAGAGACCCAGTACTTC
CASSPPTSGPETQYF
>NA|TRBJ2-7|TRBV11-2|TRBD2
TGTGCCAGCAGCCCCACTAGCGGGGGATCCTACGAGCAGTACTTC
CASSPTSGGSYEQYF
>few|TRBJ2-2|TRBV6-5|TRBD1
TGTGCCAGCCGTTCGGGTGGGACAGGGGCCACCGGGGAGCTGTTTTTT
CASRSGGTGATGELFF
>NA|TRBJ1-3|TRBV29-1|NA
TGCAGCGTTGCCCAGGGCTCTGGAAACACCATATATTTT
CSVAQGSGNTIYF
>few|TRBJ1-2|TRBV5-6|TRBD1
TGTGCCAGCAGCGATTGGACAGGCCAAAGATATGGCTACACCTTC
CASSDWTGQRYGYTF
>NA|TRBJ1-2|TRBV6-5|TRBD1
TGTGCCAGCAGCAGGGGACAGGGCTACTATGGCTACACCTTC
CASSRGQGYYGYTF
>NA|TRBJ2-5|TRBV7-2|NA
TGTGCCAGCAGCTTGGGCAGTTTCCAAGAGACCCAGTACTTC
CASSLGSFQETQYF
>once|TRBJ1-2|TRBV5-4|NA
TGTGCCAGCAGCTTGGAACAGGTGTGGGGGGGCGGCTACACCTTC
CASSLEQVWGGGYTF
>once|TRBJ1-1|TRBV18|NA
TGTGCCAGCTCACGAACACAGAACACTGAAGCTTTCTTT
CASSRTQNTEAFF
>few|TRBJ1-3|TRBV9|NA
TGTGCCAGCAGCGTAAATCCGGGAAACACCATATATTTT
CASSVNPGNTIYF
>NA|TRBJ1-6|TRBV15|NA
TGTGCCACCAGTGGGAGCTTTAATTCACCCCTCCACTTT
CATSGSFNSPLHF
>once|TRBJ1-3|TRBV5-1|NA
TGCGCCAGCAGCTTGGACTTCTACTCTGGAAACACCATATATTTT
CASSLDFYSGNTIYF
>NA|TRBJ1-1|TRBV24-1|NA
TGTGCCACCAAAGAGGGCGGGGGGACTGAAGCTTTCTTT
CATKEGGGTEAFF